The 3 T cell receptor beta chains below come from one sample, sequenced in a study of naive and memory T cell subsets. A UMI-containing oligonucleotide was joined by 3' ligation to the TCR cDNA template. Amplification of ligated cDNA took four PCR rounds with SP2 and nested alpha and beta constant primers. TCRdb redid the calling of the 5' RACE reads with MiXCR, one entry per CDR3 protein. The sample consists of roughly 56,000 distinct CDR3 sequences, 7.2% of them appearing once. These receptors all come from a male donor in good health.

This clonotype was seen more than once but under ten times. V gene TRBV6-1 combines with J gene TRBJ2-1, with TRBD2 identical over 11 bases. Germline CDR1 and CDR2: MNHNS and SASEGT. The CDR3 runs 14 residues. Trimming cost V 10 bases and J 6 bases; bases outside gene matches: 8. The CDR3 DNA sequence: TGTGCCAATTCCGGGACTAGCGGACGCAATGAGCAGTTCTTC. Translated: CANSGTSGRNEQFF.

This clonotype was seen once. This chain joins TRBV5-4 and TRBJ2-3; D remains ambiguous. Germline values: CDR1 SGHNT, CDR2 YYREEE (reference sequence). V lost 0 bases to trimming and J lost 0 bases, with 14 bases between them. CDR3 length: 17 amino acids. The CDR3 DNA sequence: TGTGCCAGCAGCTTGGGCGGTCTAGAAGGAAGCACAGATACGCAGTATTTT. Its translation is CASSLGGLEGSTDTQYF.

This clonotype turned up a few times. V usage is TRBV10-2 and J usage is TRBJ1-2, with D hard to call. The V gene lost 4 bases and the J gene lost 0 bases, with 15 bases spanning the gap. The CDR3 length is 16 residues. Germline values: CDR1 WSHSY, CDR2 SAAADI. CDR3 region: CASSGTRGRANYGYTF. Written as DNA, the CDR3 is TGCGCCAGCAGTGGCACCCGAGGGAGGGCTAACTATGGCTACACCTTC.